The clone carrying this T cell receptor beta chain was seen once. TCRdb passed the PCR reads through MiXCR, listing each CDR3 protein once. The sample carries 10,000 or so distinct CDR3 sequences, over 50% recorded once. The data derive from a study of tumor-infiltrating lymphocytes in oesophageal squamous cell carcinoma. This CDR3 is 15 amino acids long. The trim removed 5 bases at V and 9 bases at J, leaving 7 bases unmatched. Germline V gives CDR1 SGHVS, CDR2 FQNEAQ. The sample taken for sequencing was esophageal tumor tissue. The chain employs TRBV7-8 and TRBJ1-6, with 10 bases lining up with TRBD1. The receptor was isolated from a male donor with esophageal squamous cell carcinoma. CDR3 amino acids: CASSPRQGAGSPLHF. CDR3 DNA: TGTGCCAGCAGCCCCCGACAGGGGGCCGGTTCACCCCTCCACTTT.